Here is one T cell receptor beta chain with its context. Its antigen is not known. This record belongs to a study of beta chain features in type 1 diabetes. About the research overall: Healthy donors and patients had similar age, gender and cell yields.

Study conclusions and caveats: The study left unresolved whether HLA type influences TCRB rearrangement. TCRB CDR3 length was moderately but significantly reduced in all four CD4+ subsets of Type 1 diabetes patients. Patients with type 1 diabetes carried fewer insertions and had more deletions at their VDJ junctions.

Expressed TCRB transcripts were sequenced because the isolated RNA had all been reverse transcribed beforehand. Clones were sequenced by immunoSEQ multiplex PCR, and TCRdb holds only the in-frame ones, with some missing. Of over 300,000 clones listed, about a tenth are singletons. With V trimmed by 7 bases and J by 5 bases, 12 bases remained unmatched. Looked up from germline, CDR1 is SEHNR and CDR2 is FQNEAQ (reference sequence). CDR3 length equals 15 residues. The chain is built from TRBV7-9 and TRBJ2-7, with 9 bases identical to TRBD2. The source material was central memory CD4+ T cells from blood. The receptor was isolated from a man aged 25 to 40 with type 1 diabetes. CDR3 in amino acids: CASTGAGGAGHEQYF. DNA of the CDR3: TGTGCCAGCACCGGAGCGGGGGGCGCTGGTCACGAGCAGTACTTC.